The 32 T cell receptor beta chains below all came from one sample that was sequenced in a study of blood T cell repertoires in COVID-19. Assay used: immunoSEQ multiplex PCR; TCRdb lists only in-frame clones, some missing. The sample includes 94,000 or so clones, more than 75% of them seen just once. Material for sequencing was peripheral blood. The receptors here all came from an elderly woman with active COVID-19.

The chain combines TRBV3-1 (or the pseudogene TRBV3-2) with TRBJ2-1, with 11 bases aligning to TRBD2. The CDR3 covers 15 residues. The ends lost 4 bases at V and 5 bases at J; junction bases unmatched: 4. The germline CDR1 and CDR2 sequences are LGHDT and YNNKEL (reference sequence). The CDR3 DNA reads as TGTGCCAGCAGCCCCAGGACTAGCGGGCACAATGAGCAGTTCTTC. Translation gives CASSPRTSGHNEQFF.

This chain uses TRBV6-5 with TRBJ1-3; D might be TRBD1 (6 bases). Germline CDR1 is MNHEY and CDR2 is SVGAGI. The CDR3 has 15 residues. The ends were cut back, 10 bases at V and 4 bases at J, with 20 bases in the middle. DNA of the CDR3: TGTGCCATTTCACCCCCGGGGGGGCTGGGAAACACCATATATTTT. Protein: CAISPPGGLGNTIYF.

This chain uses TRBV28 with TRBJ1-4; D is ambiguous. Trimming removed 5 bases at V and 2 bases at J, with 9 bases between. The CDR3 spans 14 residues. Germline-derived CDR1 and CDR2 are MDHEN and SYDVKM. The chain's CDR3 is CASSPRTTNEKLFF. CDR3 nucleotides: TGTGCCAGCAGTCCCCGTACTACTAATGAAAAACTGTTTTTT.

The V gene is TRBV5-1, the J gene TRBJ1-1; weak D call: TRBD1 (6 bases). This CDR3 comprises 17 residues. V gave up 1 base and J gave up 0 bases, with 16 bases separating them. The V gene's germline CDR1 is SGHRS and CDR2 YFSETQ. As DNA, the CDR3 is TGCGCCAGCAGCTTGCCAACAGGGCACCCTATGAACACTGAAGCTTTCTTT. Its protein product is CASSLPTGHPMNTEAFF.

The chain uses TRBV28 and TRBJ2-7; 14 positions match TRBD2. J gave up 0 bases and V 6 bases, and 13 bases lay outside the gene matches. The CDR3 extends over 19 amino acids. Germline V gene lookup returns CDR1 MDHEN and CDR2 SYDVKM. The CDR3 is CASRRGLAGVGLSSYEQYF. Here the CDR3 DNA reads TGTGCCAGCAGGAGGGGACTAGCGGGAGTCGGACTCAGCTCCTACGAGCAGTACTTC.

In its sample, this clone was seen a few times. The chain combines TRBV6-1 with TRBJ1-1; D possibly corresponds to TRBD1 (6 bases). There are 14 residues in the CDR3. The germline V and J ends were trimmed by 2 bases and 5 bases, with 12 bases remaining between them. Per the germline V gene, CDR1 is MNHNS and CDR2 is SASEGT. The CDR3 DNA reads TGTGCCAGCAGTGAAACGGAGGGGGGGACTGAAGCTTTCTTT. Protein sequence: CASSETEGGTEAFF.

This chain connects TRBV6-2 or TRBV6-3 to TRBJ2-3; D is undetermined. Germline loops: CDR1 MNHEY, CDR2 SVGEGT. This CDR3 has 18 residues. Trimming removed 0 bases at V and 0 bases at J, with 16 bases between. CDR3 bases: TGTGCCAGCAGTTACTCGCAGGTCTTTTACGGAAGCACAGATACGCAGTATTTT. Translated: CASSYSQVFYGSTDTQYF.

About this clone itself: This sample includes further DNA sequences coding for the same CDR3. V is TRBV4-1 and J is TRBJ1-4, with D maybe TRBD1 (6 bases). V dropped 3 bases and J dropped 5 bases, with 10 bases sitting between them. CDR3 length equals 14 residues. Germline lookup yields CDR1 MGHRA and CDR2 YSYEKL. CDR3 coding DNA: TGCGCCAGCAGCCAGGGACAAGGAAATGAAAAACTGTTTTTT. Translated: CASSQGQGNEKLFF.

The chain uses TRBV11-2 and TRBJ2-1, with 9 bases fitting TRBD2. The CDR3 has 16 amino acids. CDR1 is SGHAT and CDR2 is FQNNGV in the germline V gene. The V gene end was trimmed by 5 bases and the J gene end by 7 bases; junction bases not matched to a gene: 12. This CDR3 is CASSTTSSGTFNEQFF. In DNA, the CDR3 is TGTGCCAGCAGCACAACTTCTAGCGGGACTTTTAATGAGCAGTTCTTC.

A remark on this clone: Other DNA variants within this sample encode the same CDR3. The chain carries TRBV5-4 and TRBJ1-2; D unclear. Germline CDR1 is SGHNT and CDR2 is YYREEE (reference sequence). The V and J ends lost 0 bases and 2 bases respectively, with 5 bases between them. The CDR3 contains 13 residues. The chain's CDR3 is CASSLDRNYGYTF. As DNA, the CDR3 is TGTGCCAGCAGCTTGGACAGAAACTATGGCTACACCTTC.

The V gene is TRBV3-1 (or the pseudogene TRBV3-2), the J gene TRBJ2-7, with 10 bases matching TRBD2. The CDR3 sequence is 15 residues long. The J segment lost 6 bases and the V segment lost 0 bases, leaving 5 bases of the junction unmatched. Germline loops: CDR1 LGHDT, CDR2 YNNKEL (reference sequence). CDR3 DNA: TGTGCCAGCAGCCAAGATCGTCTAGCGGGAGCCGAGCAGTACTTC. This sequence encodes CASSQDRLAGAEQYF.

The chain is built from TRBV9 and TRBJ2-2, with 8 positions matching TRBD2. Germline trimming cut 4 bases from V and 4 bases from J; bases unmatched to any gene: 15. The CDR3 extends over 18 amino acids. Germline V CDR1 and CDR2: SGDLS, YYNGEE. Written as DNA, the CDR3 is TGTGCCAGCAGCCCCGAAATCGGCGGGAGGTTTGGCACCGGGGAGCTGTTTTTT. Amino acid sequence: CASSPEIGGRFGTGELFF.

The gene calls are TRBV2 and TRBJ1-2; D is undetermined. Germline V gives CDR1 SNHLY, CDR2 FYNNEI. V was trimmed by 3 bases and J by 5 bases, leaving 10 bases between them. There are 13 residues in the CDR3. The DNA of the CDR3 is TGTGCCAGCAGTGATAACAGCCGTTATGGCTACACCTTC. Protein: CASSDNSRYGYTF.

This chain uses TRBV9 with TRBJ2-3; 12 bases are a match to TRBD2. The V and J ends lost 3 bases and 1 base, in that order; junction bases with no gene match: 6. The CDR3 length is 17 residues. The germline V gene encodes CDR1 SGDLS and CDR2 YYNGEE. Here the CDR3 reads CASSDRTSGTGTDTQYF. DNA for the CDR3: TGTGCCAGCAGCGATCGGACTAGCGGGACGGGCACAGATACGCAGTATTTT. Together with reference TRBV9 and TRBJ2-3, the CDR3 gives the full variable domain: DSGVTQTPKHLITATGQRVTLRCSPRSGDLSVYWYQQSLDQGLQFLIQYYNGEERAKGNILERFSAQQFPDLHSELNLSSLELGDSALYFCASSDRTSGTGTDTQYFGPGTRLTVL.

The chain employs TRBV10-3 and TRBJ2-3, with 7 nucleotides matching TRBD2. This CDR3 comprises 14 residues. The junction had 7 bases not matched to a gene; V was cut back by 6 bases and J by 4 bases. CDR1 is ENHRY and CDR2 is SYGVKD in the germline V gene. DNA for the CDR3: TGTGCCATCAGCCTGGGAGGGAGGGCAGATACGCAGTATTTT. It encodes CAISLGGRADTQYF.

The chain joins TRBV5-1 to TRBJ2-1, with 9 bases lining up with TRBD1. Germline loops: CDR1 SGHRS, CDR2 YFSETQ. This CDR3 is 17 amino acids long. After removal of 3 bases from V and 6 bases from J, the junction contained 13 bases not matched to a gene. CDR3 residues: CASSSTPGQGYRNEQFF. Here the CDR3 DNA reads TGCGCCAGCAGCTCCACTCCGGGACAGGGTTATCGCAATGAGCAGTTCTTC.

The J gene is TRBJ1-2, the V gene TRBV6-6, with 9 positions matching TRBD1. The V segment lost 5 bases and the J segment 8 bases; nucleotides outside the gene matches: 9. CDR3 size: 14 residues. In germline, CDR1 is MNHNY, CDR2 SVGAGI (reference sequence). The CDR3 protein is CASSRGTGLEGYTF. The CDR3 DNA reads as TGTGCCAGCAGTCGGGGGACAGGGCTTGAGGGCTACACCTTC.

The rearrangement joins TRBV4-3 to TRBJ2-5, with 10 positions matching TRBD2. The CDR3 extends over 17 amino acids. Germline V lookup: CDR1 LGHNA, CDR2 YSLEER. V trimming: 0 bases; J trimming: 6 bases; junction bases outside the gene matches: 10. The CDR3 protein is CASSQDRAGGPGKTQYF. CDR3 DNA sequence: TGCGCCAGCAGCCAAGATCGAGCGGGAGGGCCGGGTAAGACCCAGTACTTC.

The chain carries TRBV6-1 and TRBJ2-1; 8 nucleotides agree with TRBD1. V shed 6 bases and J 2 bases; nucleotides not matched to a gene: 6. CDR1 and CDR2 (germline): MNHNS, SASEGT. The CDR3 runs 15 residues. CDR3 nucleotide sequence: TGTGCCAGCAGCCAGGACAGGGCCGCCTACAATGAGCAGTTCTTC. It translates to CASSQDRAAYNEQFF.

This clone came up once. The chain carries TRBV27 and TRBJ2-3; 8 nucleotides agree with TRBD1. This CDR3 comprises 15 residues. After removal of 6 bases from V and 1 base from J, the junction contained 6 bases not matched to a gene. In germline, CDR1 is MNHEY, CDR2 SMNVEV (reference sequence). CDR3 coding DNA: TGTGCCAGCAGCCAACCGGACAGGGGCACAGATACGCAGTATTTT. Amino acid sequence: CASSQPDRGTDTQYF.

The chain has TRBV3-1 (or the pseudogene TRBV3-2) and TRBJ2-7; 10 bases are a match to TRBD1. The ends lost 4 bases at V and 3 bases at J; junction bases unmatched: 9. This CDR3 is built from 16 residues. The V gene's germline CDR1 is LGHDT and CDR2 YNNKEL (reference sequence). The CDR3 reads CASSLGQGRTHYEQYF. In DNA form, the CDR3 reads TGTGCCAGCAGCCTGGGACAGGGGCGAACCCACTACGAGCAGTACTTC.

The V and J genes are TRBV5-1 and TRBJ2-3; a possible D gene is TRBD2 (6 bases). This CDR3 has 16 residues. V was shortened by 4 bases and J by 0 bases, with 15 bases between the two germline ends. The germline V gene encodes CDR1 SGHRS and CDR2 YFSETQ. CDR3 amino acids: CASSLQGTPSTDTQYF. The DNA for the CDR3 is TGCGCCAGCAGCCTCCAAGGGACTCCGAGCACAGATACGCAGTATTTT.

The V gene is TRBV19, the J gene TRBJ2-5; 7 bases are a match to TRBD1. Germline assignment: CDR1 LNHDA and CDR2 SQIVND (reference sequence). V shed 4 bases, J shed 5 bases, and the junction held 7 bases outside the gene matches. The CDR3 totals 14 residues. CDR3 nucleotides: TGTGCCAGTAGTAAACAGGGGCAGGCGGAGACCCAGTACTTC. Translating gives CASSKQGQAETQYF.

The chain employs TRBV20-1 and TRBJ2-2, with 8 nucleotides matching TRBD2. CDR3 length equals 16 residues. Germline trimming cut 3 bases from V and 4 bases from J; bases unmatched to any gene: 10. The germline V gene encodes CDR1 DFQATT and CDR2 SNEGSKA (reference sequence). DNA of the CDR3: TGCAGTGCTAGTACCGGACTAGCTATCGGCACCGGGGAGCTGTTTTTT. This sequence encodes CSASTGLAIGTGELFF.

The chain joins TRBV7-8 to TRBJ1-4; a weak D match, TRBD1 (5 bases). V lost 5 bases to trimming and J lost 3 bases, with 13 bases between them. The germline V gene has CDR1 SGHVS and CDR2 FQNEAQ. The CDR3 runs to 15 residues. The CDR3 loop reads CASSPRWGANEKLFF. The CDR3 DNA is TGTGCCAGCAGCCCCAGGTGGGGGGCTAATGAAAAACTGTTTTTT.

This chain links TRBV18 with TRBJ2-5; D call uncertain. The CDR3 runs to 12 residues. V lost 5 bases to trimming and J lost 3 bases, with 7 bases between them. CDR1 is KGHSH and CDR2 is LQKENI in the germline V gene. The CDR3 sequence: CASSSTKETQYF. CDR3 bases: TGTGCCAGCTCATCAACTAAAGAGACCCAGTACTTC. The whole variable domain, remainder taken from reference TRBV18 and TRBJ2-5, is NAGVMQNPRHLVRRRGQEARLRCSPMKGHSHVYWYRQLPEEGLKFMVYLQKENIIDESGMPKERFSAEFPKEGPSILRIQQVVRGDSAAYFCASSSTKETQYFGPGTRLLVL.

This rearrangement joins TRBV4-1 to TRBJ2-2; tentative D call: TRBD2 (5 bases). Germline V lookup: CDR1 MGHRA, CDR2 YSYEKL. The CDR3 runs to 15 residues. The V end was cut by 6 bases, the J end by 4 bases, with 15 bases between. CDR3 DNA sequence: TGCGCCAGCAGTCCCCTACGGGAAATCACCGGGGAGCTGTTTTTT. It codes for CASSPLREITGELFF.

The chain employs TRBV6-5 and TRBJ1-4, with TRBD1 matching over 9 bases. The CDR3 runs to 14 residues. V was pared by 4 bases and J by 6 bases, with 3 bases of the junction left unmatched. Germline V gene data show CDR1 as MNHEY and CDR2 as SVGAGI. The CDR3 loop reads CASSLTGGHEKLFF. CDR3 in DNA: TGTGCCAGCAGTTTGACAGGGGGGCATGAAAAACTGTTTTTT.

This chain links TRBV5-1 with TRBJ2-5; TRBD2 matches 9 bases. CDR3 size: 15 residues. V shed 3 bases, J shed 4 bases, and the junction held 7 bases outside the gene matches. CDR1 is SGHRS, CDR2 YFSETQ, per germline. CDR3 protein: CASSSGAGGVETQYF. In nucleotides, the CDR3 is TGCGCCAGCAGCTCAGGCGCGGGAGGGGTAGAGACCCAGTACTTC.

The chain couples TRBV29-1 to TRBJ1-2; a weak D match, TRBD1 (6 bases). The V end was cut by 6 bases, the J end by 0 bases, with 14 bases between. Germline V gene sequence: CDR1 SQVTM, CDR2 ANQGSEA. The CDR3 sequence is 14 residues long. The DNA for the CDR3 is TGCAGCGTCGAGGCGGACAGAGCTAACTATGGCTACACCTTC. It specifies CSVEADRANYGYTF.

The chain joins TRBV6-2 or TRBV6-3 to TRBJ2-1; 11 bases align to TRBD1. J gave up 7 bases and V 4 bases, and 9 bases lay outside the gene matches. The CDR3 has 16 residues. CDR1 and CDR2 from the germline V gene are MNHEY and SVGEGT. The CDR3: CASSSFGTGGGNEQFF. CDR3 sequence (DNA): TGTGCCAGCAGTTCTTTCGGGACAGGGGGTGGTAATGAGCAGTTCTTC.

The genes are TRBV12-3 or TRBV12-4 and TRBJ1-6, with a possible D match to TRBD1 (6 bases). The CDR3 runs 13 residues. The V end was cut by 6 bases, the J end by 10 bases, with 13 bases between. The CDR3 nucleotides read TGTGCCAGCAGCCCCAACAGGGAATCACCCCTCCACTTT. Protein: CASSPNRESPLHF.